This T cell receptor beta chain was recovered during a study of T cells in Graves' hyperthyroidism and ophthalmopathy. The CDR3 length is 15 residues. Germline assignment: CDR1 LGHDT and CDR2 YNNKEL (reference sequence). The germline V and J ends were trimmed by 0 bases and 0 bases, with 8 bases remaining between them. Amplified TCR beta CDR3 regions derived from RNA transcripts. The study used the HTBI primer set for a first-round RT-PCR of the TCR CDR3. TCRdb processed the multiplex PCR reads anew with MiXCR; each CDR3 protein has one entry. The data show hundreds of thousands of distinct CDR3 sequences, with 16% seen just once and approximately 20% held by the top ten. Regarding the study as a whole: A model of 13 V-J features distinguished ophthalmopathy from stable hyperthyroidism.

The sample holds a few counts of this clonotype. Its antigen is unidentified. Uncontrolled infection, other autoimmune disease, pregnancy or lactation led to exclusion. The source of the PBMCs was roughly 10 ml of fresh peripheral blood. The origin of this receptor is a young woman with Graves' hyperthyroidism. The rearrangement joins TRBV3-1 to TRBJ2-5; D is unclear. The sequencing input was blood. The CDR3 DNA sequence: TGTGCCAGCAGCCAAGATTTTCAGTACCAAGAGACCCAGTACTTC. This sequence encodes CASSQDFQYQETQYF.